The 13 T cell receptor beta chains in this list originate from one sample, sequenced in a study of blood T cell repertoires in COVID-19. Libraries were prepared by immunoSEQ multiplex PCR; TCRdb keeps only in-frame clonotypes and omits some of them. The table records around 42,000 clones, 70% to 90% of them present only once. Source material: peripheral blood. The receptor source for this set is a man between 65 and 85 years old with acute or convalescent COVID-19.

This clone showed up just a few times. The V and J genes are TRBV25-1 and TRBJ2-2, with TRBD1 as a possible D gene (6 bases). Germline CDR1 and CDR2: MGHDK and SYGVNS. Trimming stripped 3 bases from V and 0 bases from J, with 11 bases between. The CDR3 loop spans 16 amino acids. The CDR3 DNA sequence: TGTGCCAGCAGTGACTCCCGGACAGCGAACACCGGGGAGCTGTTTTTT. The encoded protein is CASSDSRTANTGELFF.

The gene calls are TRBV4-1 and TRBJ1-5; possibly TRBD1 for D (5 bases). Germline-derived CDR1 and CDR2 are MGHRA and YSYEKL. The CDR3 covers 14 residues. V lost 0 bases to trimming and J lost 7 bases, with 10 bases between them. Here the CDR3 reads CASSQDQGIQPQHF. CDR3 DNA sequence: TGCGCCAGCAGCCAAGATCAGGGAATCCAGCCCCAGCATTTT.

The rearrangement links TRBV6-5 to TRBJ1-2, with 8 nucleotides matching TRBD1. The CDR3 totals 15 residues. Germline V gene sequence: CDR1 MNHEY, CDR2 SVGAGI. After removal of 2 bases from V and 8 bases from J, the junction contained 10 bases not matched to a gene. The CDR3 DNA reads as TGTGCCAGCAGTTACGATAGGCAGGGGGCGCGGGGCTACACCTTC. As protein: CASSYDRQGARGYTF.

The rearrangement uses TRBV7-8 and TRBJ2-7; possibly TRBD2 for D (5 bases). Trimming removed 5 bases at V and 5 bases at J, with 13 bases between. CDR1 is SGHVS, CDR2 FQNEAQ, per germline. This CDR3 region has 13 residues. The CDR3 DNA sequence: TGTGCCAGCAGCCCCCAGATCGGGAACGAGCAGTACTTC. Residues: CASSPQIGNEQYF.

This rearrangement joins TRBV14 to TRBJ2-3, with D possibly TRBD1 on 6 matching bases. V lost 2 bases and J 6 bases, leaving 12 bases between the germline ends. This CDR3 region has 14 residues. CDR1 SGHDN and CDR2 FVKESK come from the germline V gene. The CDR3 here is CASSQLGAGDTQYF. DNA of the CDR3: TGTGCCAGCAGCCAACTGGGGGCCGGGGATACGCAGTATTTT.

This chain links TRBV11-2 with TRBJ2-1; 10 nucleotides line up with TRBD2. The germline V gene encodes CDR1 SGHAT and CDR2 FQNNGV. J lost 4 bases, V lost 3 bases, and 6 bases had no gene match. CDR3 length: 16 residues. CDR3 in DNA: TGTGCCAGCAGCTTGGGTCTAGCGGGGGATTACAATGAGCAGTTCTTC. Protein: CASSLGLAGDYNEQFF.

The chain joins TRBV9 to TRBJ1-1; 9 nucleotides match TRBD1. This CDR3 is built from 15 residues. V shed 3 bases and J 4 bases; nucleotides not matched to a gene: 7. Germline V lookup: CDR1 SGDLS, CDR2 YYNGEE. The CDR3 DNA reads as TGTGCCAGCAGCGACCGACAGGGGGTTTTCACTGAAGCTTTCTTT. This translates into CASSDRQGVFTEAFF. The full variable domain, rest sourced from reference TRBV9 and TRBJ1-1, is DSGVTQTPKHLITATGQRVTLRCSPRSGDLSVYWYQQSLDQGLQFLIQYYNGEERAKGNILERFSAQQFPDLHSELNLSSLELGDSALYFCASSDRQGVFTEAFFGQGTRLTVV.

The rearrangement links TRBV15 to TRBJ1-3, with D unclear. V lost 0 bases to trimming and J lost 0 bases, with 12 bases between them. This CDR3 is 17 amino acids long. Germline V lookup: CDR1 LNHNV, CDR2 YYDKDF (reference sequence). CDR3 residues: CATSREIESSSGNTIYF. The CDR3 DNA sequence: TGTGCCACCAGCAGAGAGATTGAGTCTTCCTCTGGAAACACCATATATTTT. The variable domain in full, completed from reference TRBV15 and TRBJ1-3, reads DAMVIQNPRYQVTQFGKPVTLSCSQTLNHNVMYWYQQKSSQAPKLLFHYYDKDFNNEADTPDNFQSRRPNTSFCFLDIRSPGLGDTAMYLCATSREIESSSGNTIYFGEGSWLTVV.

V usage is TRBV7-2 and J usage is TRBJ1-1; D is possibly TRBD1 (6 bases). Trimming shortened V by 8 bases and J by 4 bases, and 26 bases separated the two germline ends. The CDR3 is 17 residues long. From germline, CDR1 is SGHTA and CDR2 FQGNSA. CDR3 coding DNA: TGTGCCAGCGGCAGACTCATAACAGGGTCCCAGATCACTGAAGCTTTCTTT. This translates into CASGRLITGSQITEAFF.

The V and J genes are TRBV4-3 and TRBJ2-7; 8 positions match TRBD1. The V and J ends lost 1 base and 2 bases, in that order; junction bases with no gene match: 1. This CDR3 spans 14 amino acids. The V gene's germline CDR1 is LGHNA and CDR2 YSLEER. CDR3 sequence reads: CASSQGTGTYEQYF. The CDR3 bases are TGCGCCAGCAGCCAAGGGACAGGGACCTACGAGCAGTACTTC.

This clone is a singleton in its sample. V and J are TRBV9 and TRBJ2-2; 7 positions match TRBD1. The germline gives CDR1 SGDLS, CDR2 YYNGEE. CDR3 length: 13 amino acids. Losses at the gene ends were 7 bases for V and 4 bases for J; bases not matched to a gene: 4. As DNA, the CDR3 is TGTGCCAGCCGACAGGGAAGCACCGGGGAGCTGTTTTTT. As protein: CASRQGSTGELFF.

This chain uses TRBV19 with TRBJ1-1; 11 nucleotides line up with TRBD1. V was pared by 5 bases and J by 4 bases, with 6 bases of the junction left unmatched. Germline CDR1 LNHDA, CDR2 SQIVND (reference sequence). The length of the CDR3 is 15 residues. This CDR3 reads CASSAWDRGSTEAFF. CDR3 DNA: TGTGCCAGTAGTGCCTGGGACAGGGGGTCCACTGAAGCTTTCTTT.

The chain has TRBV5-1 and TRBJ2-7, with D possibly TRBD1 on 5 matching bases. CDR3 length: 15 residues. V was clipped by 0 bases and J by 6 bases, with 16 bases between them. Germline-derived CDR1 and CDR2 are SGHRS and YFSETQ. The CDR3 DNA follows: TGCGCCAGCAGCTTGGGTTTGGGGCAGGAGTCCGAGCAGTACTTC. Its protein product is CASSLGLGQESEQYF.